This entry lists 6 T cell receptor beta chains sequenced from one sample in a study of T cells in Graves' hyperthyroidism and ophthalmopathy. Researchers took RNA transcripts and amplified the TCR beta CDR3 regions from them. With the HTBI primer set, the TCR CDR3 went through a first round of RT-PCR. Each CDR3 protein gets one entry after TCRdb re-called the multiplex PCR reads with MiXCR. The table lists around 420,000 distinct CDR3 sequences, about 15% of them singletons. Material for sequencing was blood. The receptors were gathered from a woman between 18 and 29 years old with Graves' hyperthyroidism.

Only a few counts were recorded for this clonotype. This chain uses TRBV6-6 with TRBJ2-7, with a possible D match to TRBD1 (6 bases). The CDR3 covers 15 residues. Trimming cost V 0 bases and J 4 bases, with 13 bases left between them. Germline V gene data show CDR1 as MNHNY and CDR2 as SVGAGI (reference sequence). The chain's CDR3 is CASSYSFHRAYEQYF. The CDR3 DNA reads as TGTGCCAGCAGTTACTCGTTTCACAGGGCGTACGAGCAGTACTTC.

The chain joins TRBV12-3 or TRBV12-4 to TRBJ2-5; D is unclear. Trimming shortened V by 7 bases and J by 4 bases, and 16 bases separated the two germline ends. The CDR3 contains 14 residues. The CDR3 DNA sequence: TGTGCCAGCACCTTGACGGGTATTCGAGAGACCCAGTACTTC. Residues: CASTLTGIRETQYF.

The chain employs TRBV27 and TRBJ2-1; no definite D call. Deletions cut 8 bases from V and 5 bases from J, with 13 bases between. Germline values: CDR1 MNHEY, CDR2 SMNVEV (reference sequence). This CDR3 is 13 amino acids long. CDR3 sequence: CASRPSDHNEQFF. The CDR3 nucleotides read TGTGCCAGCCGGCCAAGCGACCACAATGAGCAGTTCTTC.

This clonotype was counted at least ten times. This chain joins TRBV11-2 and TRBJ2-7, with D unclear. The CDR3 sequence is 16 residues long. CDR1 and CDR2 from the germline V gene are SGHAT and FQNNGV. V was cut by 3 bases and J by 6 bases, with 21 bases left in between. CDR3 loop: CASSLFSGQNRGEQYF. The CDR3 bases are TGTGCCAGCAGCTTGTTTTCCGGCCAGAACCGCGGCGAGCAGTACTTC.

The table lists this clonotype with many counts. The chain has TRBV20-1 and TRBJ2-5; 9 bases fit TRBD1. The CDR3 has 16 amino acids. Germline CDR1 and CDR2: DFQATT and SNEGSKA (reference sequence). V was pared by 0 bases and J by 1 base, with 6 bases of the junction left unmatched. The CDR3 sequence is CSARDWDRAIQETQYF. CDR3 bases: TGCAGTGCTAGAGATTGGGACAGGGCCATCCAAGAGACCCAGTACTTC.

This clonotype was found once. J is TRBJ2-2 and V is TRBV6-2 or TRBV6-3; D uncertain. The CDR3 contains 16 residues. From germline, CDR1 is MNHEY and CDR2 SVGEGT. V shed 7 bases and J shed 0 bases, with 15 bases lying between them. CDR3 region: CASKVKVPANTGELFF. The CDR3 nucleotides read TGTGCCAGCAAAGTTAAGGTCCCCGCGAACACCGGGGAGCTGTTTTTT.